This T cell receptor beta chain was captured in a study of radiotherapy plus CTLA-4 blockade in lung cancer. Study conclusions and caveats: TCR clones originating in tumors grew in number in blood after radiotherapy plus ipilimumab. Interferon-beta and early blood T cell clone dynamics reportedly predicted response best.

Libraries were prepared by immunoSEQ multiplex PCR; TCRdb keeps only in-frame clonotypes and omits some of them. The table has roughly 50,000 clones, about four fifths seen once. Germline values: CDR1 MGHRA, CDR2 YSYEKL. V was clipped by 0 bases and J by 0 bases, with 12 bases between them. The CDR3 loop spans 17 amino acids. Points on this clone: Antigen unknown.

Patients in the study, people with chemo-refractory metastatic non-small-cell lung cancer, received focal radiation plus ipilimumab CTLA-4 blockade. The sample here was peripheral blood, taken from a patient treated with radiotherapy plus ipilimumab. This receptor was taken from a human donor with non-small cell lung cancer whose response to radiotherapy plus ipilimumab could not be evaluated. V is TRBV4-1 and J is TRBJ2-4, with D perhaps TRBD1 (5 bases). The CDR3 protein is CASSQEVTDLAKNIQYF. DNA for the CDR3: TGCGCCAGCAGCCAAGAAGTGACAGATCTAGCCAAAAACATTCAGTACTTC.